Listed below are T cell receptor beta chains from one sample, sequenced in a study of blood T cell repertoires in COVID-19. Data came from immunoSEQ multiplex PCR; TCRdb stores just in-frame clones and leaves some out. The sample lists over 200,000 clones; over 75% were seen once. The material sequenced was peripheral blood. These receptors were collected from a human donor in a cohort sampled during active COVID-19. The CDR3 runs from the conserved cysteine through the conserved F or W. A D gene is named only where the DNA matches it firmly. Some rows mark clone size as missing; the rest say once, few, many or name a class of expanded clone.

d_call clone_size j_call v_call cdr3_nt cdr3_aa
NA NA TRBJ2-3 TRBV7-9 TGTGCCAGCAGCTTAGGACTAGTAGTAGCAGATACGCAGTATTTT CASSLGLVVADTQYF
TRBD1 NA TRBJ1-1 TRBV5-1 TGCGCCAGCAGACCGGGGACAGTCTACACTGAAGCTTTCTTT CASRPGTVYTEAFF
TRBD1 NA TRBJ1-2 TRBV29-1 TGCAGCGGTGGGACAGGGGGCAGCTATGGCTACACCTTC CSGGTGGSYGYTF
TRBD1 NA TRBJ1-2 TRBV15 TGTGCCACCAGCAGAGGCGACAGGGTAGGTGGCTACACCTTC CATSRGDRVGGYTF
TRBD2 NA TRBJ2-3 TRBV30 TGTGCCTGGAACCTAGCGGGAGGGCCAGATACGCAGTATTTT CAWNLAGGPDTQYF
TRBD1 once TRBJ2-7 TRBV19 TGTGCCAGTAGCCGACAGGGGGCCTACGAGCAGTACTTC CASSRQGAYEQYF
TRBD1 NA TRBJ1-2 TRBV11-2 TGTGCCAGCAGCCGGGACAGGGGAAGTGGCTACACCTTC CASSRDRGSGYTF
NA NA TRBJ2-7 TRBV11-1 TGTGCCAGCAGCTATCCCAGGGGATCTACCGAGCAGTACTTC CASSYPRGSTEQYF
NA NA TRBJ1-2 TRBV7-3 TGTGCCAGCAGCCTAAAGGGCGGGCACGACAACTATGGCTACACCTTC CASSLKGGHDNYGYTF
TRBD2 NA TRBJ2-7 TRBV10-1 TGCGCCAGCGGGGTAACTAGCGGGAGCCCAATAAGTAACGAGCAGTACTTC CASGVTSGSPISNEQYF
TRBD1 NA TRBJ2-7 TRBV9 TGTGCCAGCTCCCGGACAGGAACCTACGAGCAGTACTTC CASSRTGTYEQYF
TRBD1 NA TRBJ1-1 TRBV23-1 TGCGCCAGCGGGAAGACAGGGTTCACTGAAGCTTTCTTT CASGKTGFTEAFF
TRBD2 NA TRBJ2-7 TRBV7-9 TGTGCCAGCACCTTTTCGGGAGGGGTTGAGGAGCAGTACTTC CASTFSGGVEEQYF
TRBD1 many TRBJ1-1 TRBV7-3 TGTGCCAGCAGCTTAACCGGGACAGGGGGTGAAGCTTTCTTT CASSLTGTGGEAFF
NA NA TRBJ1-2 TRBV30 TGTGCCTGGAGTCAGGACTACTATGGCTACACCTTC CAWSQDYYGYTF
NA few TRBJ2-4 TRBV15 TGTGCCACCAGCCGCGAGAGAGAAGTGAACATTCAGTACTTC CATSREREVNIQYF
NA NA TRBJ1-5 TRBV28 TGTGCCAGCGTCCGACTGACTTCAAATCAGCCCCAGCATTTT CASVRLTSNQPQHF
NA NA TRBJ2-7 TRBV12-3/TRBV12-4 TGTGCCAGCAGTTTCCGGGGGTGGTACGAGCAGTACTTC CASSFRGWYEQYF
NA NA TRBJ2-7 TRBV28 TGTGCCAGCAGTTTCCCCAAGGGGGAGCAGTACTTC CASSFPKGEQYF
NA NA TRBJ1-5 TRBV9 TGTGCCAGCAGCGAGGGACACGGAAGTCAGCCCCAGCATTTT CASSEGHGSQPQHF
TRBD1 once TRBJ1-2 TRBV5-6 TGTGCCGGCAGCTTGGGGGGACAGCCATATGGCTACACCTTC CAGSLGGQPYGYTF
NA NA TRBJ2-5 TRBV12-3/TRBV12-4 TGTGCCAGTTCTGAGCGGGTAGAGACCCAGTACTTC CASSERVETQYF
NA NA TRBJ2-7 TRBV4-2 TGTGCCAGCAGCCAAGTTGCCGGGACCTACGAGCAGTACTTC CASSQVAGTYEQYF
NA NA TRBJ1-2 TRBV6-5 TGTGCCAGCAGTTACCGGGGGAGCTACACCTTC CASSYRGSYTF
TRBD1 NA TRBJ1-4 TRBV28 TGTGCCAGCAGTCCAAGGACAGGGAATAATGAAAAACTGTTTTTT CASSPRTGNNEKLFF
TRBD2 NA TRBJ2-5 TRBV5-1 TGCGCCAGCAGCTTGGCCGCGGGGACTAGCGGGAGGGAGACCCAGTACTTC CASSLAAGTSGRETQYF
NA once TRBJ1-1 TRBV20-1 TGCAGTGCTATCCGGGGGTCTGAAGCTTTCTTT CSAIRGSEAFF
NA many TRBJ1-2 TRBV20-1 TGCAGTGCTAGTCTTGTGGGCGGGGGCTATGGCTACACCTTC CSASLVGGGYGYTF
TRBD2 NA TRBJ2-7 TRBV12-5 TGTGCTAGTGGTTTGAGTAGCGGGAGGGCCCTTTCGTACGAGCAGTACTTC CASGLSSGRALSYEQYF
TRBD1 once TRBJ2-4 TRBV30 TGTGCCTGGAGGGAAACAGGGGGACCCAAAAACATTCAGTACTTC CAWRETGGPKNIQYF
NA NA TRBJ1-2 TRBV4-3 TGCGCCAGCAGCCAACGGACAGCCTATGGCTACACCTTC CASSQRTAYGYTF
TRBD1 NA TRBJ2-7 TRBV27 TGTGCCAGCAGTTTATTTACAGGGGTTAACGAGCAGTACTTC CASSLFTGVNEQYF
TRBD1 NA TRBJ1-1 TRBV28 TGTGCCAGCAGTTTCGGCAGGGGGCGGACCCCTGTATTCACTGAAGCTTTCTTT CASSFGRGRTPVFTEAFF
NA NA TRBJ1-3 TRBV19 TGTGCCAGTACCGTTACAGGGAGCTCTGGAAACACCATATATTTT CASTVTGSSGNTIYF
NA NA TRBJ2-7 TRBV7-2 TGTGCCAGCAGCTTAGTTGACCGTAGCGGTTACGAGCAGTACTTC CASSLVDRSGYEQYF
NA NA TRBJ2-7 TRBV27 TGTGCCAGCCGAGACGGGTACGAGCAGTACTTC CASRDGYEQYF
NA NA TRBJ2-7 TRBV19 TGTGCCAGTAGTATAGGAGGGGGTCCCCCATCCTACGAGCAGTACTTC CASSIGGGPPSYEQYF
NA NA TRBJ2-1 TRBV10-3 TGTGCCATCGGAGGGACAGCGATCCACAATGAGCAGTTCTTC CAIGGTAIHNEQFF
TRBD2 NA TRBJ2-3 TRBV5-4 TGTGCCAGCAGTTACGGGACTAGCGGGAGGTTCAACCCACCAGATACGCAGTATTTT CASSYGTSGRFNPPDTQYF
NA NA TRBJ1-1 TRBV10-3 TGTGCCATCAGGGCAAACGTTGGCACTGAAGCTTTCTTT CAIRANVGTEAFF
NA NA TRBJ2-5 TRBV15 TGTGCCACCAGCAGAGATCTTCTCGGGCGGGCGGGGGAGACCCAGTACTTC CATSRDLLGRAGETQYF
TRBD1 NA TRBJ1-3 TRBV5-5 TGTGCCAGCAGCCGGACAGGGGGCCTCTCTGGAAACACCATATATTTT CASSRTGGLSGNTIYF